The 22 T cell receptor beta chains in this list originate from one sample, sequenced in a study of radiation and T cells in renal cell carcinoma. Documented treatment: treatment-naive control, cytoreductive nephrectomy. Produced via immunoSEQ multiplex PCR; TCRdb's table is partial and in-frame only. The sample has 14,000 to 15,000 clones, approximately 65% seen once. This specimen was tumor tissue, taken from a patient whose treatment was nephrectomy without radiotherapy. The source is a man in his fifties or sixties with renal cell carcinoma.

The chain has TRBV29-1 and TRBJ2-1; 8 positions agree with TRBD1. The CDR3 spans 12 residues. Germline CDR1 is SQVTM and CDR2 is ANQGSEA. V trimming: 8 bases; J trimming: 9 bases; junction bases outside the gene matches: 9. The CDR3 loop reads CSIGQGSGEQFF. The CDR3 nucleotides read TGCAGCATTGGACAGGGTTCCGGTGAGCAGTTCTTC.

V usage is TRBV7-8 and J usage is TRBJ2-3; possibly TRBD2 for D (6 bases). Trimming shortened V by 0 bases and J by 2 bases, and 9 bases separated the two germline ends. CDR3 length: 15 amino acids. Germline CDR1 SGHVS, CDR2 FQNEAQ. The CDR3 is CASSLAGTVTDTQYF. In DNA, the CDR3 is TGTGCCAGCAGCTTAGCGGGGACTGTCACAGATACGCAGTATTTT.

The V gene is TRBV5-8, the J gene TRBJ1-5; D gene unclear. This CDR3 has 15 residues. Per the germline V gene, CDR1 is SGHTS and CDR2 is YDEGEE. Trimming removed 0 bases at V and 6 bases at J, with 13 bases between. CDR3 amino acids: CASSLDIGWAQPQHF. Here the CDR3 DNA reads TGTGCCAGCAGCTTGGATATAGGGTGGGCTCAGCCCCAGCATTTT. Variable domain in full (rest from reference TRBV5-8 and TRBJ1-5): EAGVTQSPTHLIKTRGQQATLRCSPISGHTSVYWYQQALGLGLQFLLWYDEGEERNRGNFPPRFSGRQFPNYSSELNVNALELEDSALYLCASSLDIGWAQPQHFGDGTRLSIL.

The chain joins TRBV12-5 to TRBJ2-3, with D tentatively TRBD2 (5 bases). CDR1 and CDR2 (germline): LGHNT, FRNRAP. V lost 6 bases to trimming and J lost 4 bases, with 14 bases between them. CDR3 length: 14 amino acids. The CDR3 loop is CASGLGVEADTQYF. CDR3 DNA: TGTGCTAGTGGCCTCGGGGTTGAGGCAGATACGCAGTATTTT.

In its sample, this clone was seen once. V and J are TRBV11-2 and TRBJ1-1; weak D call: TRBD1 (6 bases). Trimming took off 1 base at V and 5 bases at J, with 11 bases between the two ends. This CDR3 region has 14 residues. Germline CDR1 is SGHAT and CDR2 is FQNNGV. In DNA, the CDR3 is TGTGCCAGCAGCTTAGGGGGGGCAAGTACTGAAGCTTTCTTT. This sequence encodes CASSLGGASTEAFF.

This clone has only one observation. The CDR3 DNA follows: TGTGCCAGCAACACAAGGGGACAGGGCTCCTACGAGCAGTACTTC. It yields the protein CASNTRGQGSYEQYF. The gene calls are TRBV6-5 and TRBJ2-7; 9 nucleotides align to TRBD1. This CDR3 spans 15 amino acids. In germline, CDR1 is MNHEY, CDR2 SVGAGI. Trimming removed 7 bases from V and 0 bases from J; junction bases left unmatched: 7.

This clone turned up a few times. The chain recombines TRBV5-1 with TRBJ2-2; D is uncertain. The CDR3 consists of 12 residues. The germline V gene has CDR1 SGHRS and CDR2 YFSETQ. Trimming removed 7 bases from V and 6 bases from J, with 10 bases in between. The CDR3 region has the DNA TGCGCCAGCTTCAGAGACCCCGGGGAGCTGTTTTTT. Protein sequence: CASFRDPGELFF. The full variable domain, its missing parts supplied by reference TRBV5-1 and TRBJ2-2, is KAGVTQTPRYLIKTRGQQVTLSCSPISGHRSVSWYQQTPGQGLQFLFEYFSETQRNKGNFPGRFSGRQFSNSRSEMNVSTLELGDSALYLCASFRDPGELFFGEGSRLTVL.

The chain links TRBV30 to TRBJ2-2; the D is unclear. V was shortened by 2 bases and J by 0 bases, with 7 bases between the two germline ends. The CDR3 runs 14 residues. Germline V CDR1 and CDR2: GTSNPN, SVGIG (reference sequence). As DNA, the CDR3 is TGTGCCTGGAGTTTACACGCGAACACCGGGGAGCTGTTTTTT. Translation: CAWSLHANTGELFF.

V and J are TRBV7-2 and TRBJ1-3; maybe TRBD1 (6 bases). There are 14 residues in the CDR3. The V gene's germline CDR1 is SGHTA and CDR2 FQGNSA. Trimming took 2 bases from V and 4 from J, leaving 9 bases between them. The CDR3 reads CASSLTGGGNTIYF. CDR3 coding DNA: TGTGCCAGCAGCTTAACTGGGGGCGGAAACACCATATATTTT.

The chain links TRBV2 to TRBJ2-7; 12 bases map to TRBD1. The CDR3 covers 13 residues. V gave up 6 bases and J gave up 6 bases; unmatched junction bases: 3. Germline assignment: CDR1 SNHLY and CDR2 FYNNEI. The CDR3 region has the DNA TGTGCCAGCAGCGGGACAGGGGGCGGCGAGCAGTACTTC. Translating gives CASSGTGGGEQYF.

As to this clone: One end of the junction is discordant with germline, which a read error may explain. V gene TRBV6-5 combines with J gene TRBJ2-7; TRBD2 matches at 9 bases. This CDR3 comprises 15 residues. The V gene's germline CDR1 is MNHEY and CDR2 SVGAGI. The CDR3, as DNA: TGTGCCAGCACCTATCTCGCGGGAGGGGGGTTTAAGTGGGAATTC. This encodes CASTYLAGGGFKWEF.

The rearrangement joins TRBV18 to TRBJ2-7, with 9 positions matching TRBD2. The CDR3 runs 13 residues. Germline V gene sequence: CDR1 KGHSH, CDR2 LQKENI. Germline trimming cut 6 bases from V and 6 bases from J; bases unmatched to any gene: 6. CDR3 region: CASSVGTSSEQYF. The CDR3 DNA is TGTGCCAGCTCGGTGGGGACTAGCAGCGAGCAGTACTTC.

The CDR3 bases are TGTGCCAGCAGTGAATGGGTTGGAAACACCATATATTTT. It encodes CASSEWVGNTIYF. The chain carries TRBV6-5 and TRBJ1-3; D gene ambiguous. From germline, CDR1 is MNHEY and CDR2 SVGAGI. Trimming removed 5 bases at V and 3 bases at J, with 8 bases between. The CDR3 is 13 residues long.

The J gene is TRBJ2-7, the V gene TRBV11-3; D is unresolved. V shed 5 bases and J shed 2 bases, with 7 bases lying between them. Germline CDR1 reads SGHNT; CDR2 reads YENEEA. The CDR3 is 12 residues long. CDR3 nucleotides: TGTGCCAGCAGCCCTAACGCCTACGAGCAGTACTTC. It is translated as CASSPNAYEQYF.

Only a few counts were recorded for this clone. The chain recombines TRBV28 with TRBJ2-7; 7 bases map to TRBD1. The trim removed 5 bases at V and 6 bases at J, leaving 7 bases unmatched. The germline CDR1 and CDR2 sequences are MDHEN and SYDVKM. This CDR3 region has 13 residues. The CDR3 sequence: CASSLTGVGEQYF. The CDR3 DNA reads TGTGCCAGCAGTCTAACAGGGGTAGGCGAGCAGTACTTC. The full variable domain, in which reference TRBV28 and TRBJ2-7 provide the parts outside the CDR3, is DVKVTQSSRYLVKRTGEKVFLECVQDMDHENMFWYRQDPGLGLRLIYFSYDVKMKEKGDIPEGYSVSREKKERFSLILESASTNQTSMYLCASSLTGVGEQYFGPGTRLTVT.

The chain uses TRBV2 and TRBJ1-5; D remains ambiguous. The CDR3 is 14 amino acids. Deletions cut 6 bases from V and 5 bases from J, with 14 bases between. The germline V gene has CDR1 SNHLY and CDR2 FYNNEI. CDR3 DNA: TGTGCCAGCAGCGCGTCAAATTCCGATCAGCCCCAGCATTTT. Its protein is CASSASNSDQPQHF. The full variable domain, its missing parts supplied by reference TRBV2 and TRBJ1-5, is EPEVTQTPSHQVTQMGQEVILRCVPISNHLYFYWYRQILGQKVEFLVSFYNNEISEKSEIFDDQFSVERPDGSNFTLKIRSTKLEDSAMYFCASSASNSDQPQHFGDGTRLSIL.

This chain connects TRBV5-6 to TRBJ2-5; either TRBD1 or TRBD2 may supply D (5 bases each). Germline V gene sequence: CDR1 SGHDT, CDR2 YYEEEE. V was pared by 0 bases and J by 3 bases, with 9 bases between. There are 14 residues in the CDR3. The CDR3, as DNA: TGTGCCAGCAGCTTGGGTGGGACGGAAGAGACCCAGTACTTC. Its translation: CASSLGGTEETQYF.

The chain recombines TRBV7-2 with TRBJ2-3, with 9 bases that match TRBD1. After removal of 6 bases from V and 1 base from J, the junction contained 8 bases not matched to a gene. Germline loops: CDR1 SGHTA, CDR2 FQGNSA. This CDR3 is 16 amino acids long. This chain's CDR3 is CASRTTGGDGTDTQYF. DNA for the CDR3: TGTGCCAGCAGAACAACAGGGGGCGATGGCACAGATACGCAGTATTTT. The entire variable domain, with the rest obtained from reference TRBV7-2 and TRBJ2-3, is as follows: GAGVSQSPSNKVTEKGKDVELRCDPISGHTALYWYRQSLGQGLEFLIYFQGNSAPDKSGLPSDRFSAERTGGSVSTLTIQRTQQEDSAVYLCASRTTGGDGTDTQYFGPGTRLTVL.

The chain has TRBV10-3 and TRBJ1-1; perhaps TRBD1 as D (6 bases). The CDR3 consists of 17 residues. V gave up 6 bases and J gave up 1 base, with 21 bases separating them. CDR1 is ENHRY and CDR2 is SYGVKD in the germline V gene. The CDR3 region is CAIRAGTQLIRNTEAFF. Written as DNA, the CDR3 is TGTGCCATCAGGGCCGGGACACAATTAATTCGGAACACTGAAGCTTTCTTT.

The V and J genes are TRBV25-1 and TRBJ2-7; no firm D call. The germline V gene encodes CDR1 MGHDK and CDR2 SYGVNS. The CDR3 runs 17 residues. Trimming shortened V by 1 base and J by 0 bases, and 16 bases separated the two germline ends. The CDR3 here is CASSESKGFSASYEQYF. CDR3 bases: TGTGCCAGCAGTGAATCGAAGGGTTTTTCGGCCTCCTACGAGCAGTACTTC.

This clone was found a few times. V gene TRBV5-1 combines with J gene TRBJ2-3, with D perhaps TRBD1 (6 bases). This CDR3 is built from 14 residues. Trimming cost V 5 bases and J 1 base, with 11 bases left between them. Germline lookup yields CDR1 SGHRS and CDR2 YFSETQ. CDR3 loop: CASRNRERTDTQYF. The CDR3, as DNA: TGCGCCAGCAGAAACAGGGAGCGCACAGATACGCAGTATTTT.

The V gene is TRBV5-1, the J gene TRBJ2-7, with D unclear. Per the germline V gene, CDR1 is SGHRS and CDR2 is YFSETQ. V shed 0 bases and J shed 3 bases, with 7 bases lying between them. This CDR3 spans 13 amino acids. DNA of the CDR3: TGCGCCAGCAGCTTGGCCGTCAACTACGAGCAGTACTTC. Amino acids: CASSLAVNYEQYF.